This T cell receptor beta chain is from a study of blood T cell repertoires in COVID-19. Study as a whole: Acute and convalescent COVID-19 samples came from the United States, Italy and Spain. T cells, B-cell-depleted T cells, or PBMCs supplied cDNA or gDNA.

TCRdb keeps only in-frame clones here, not all; method: immunoSEQ multiplex PCR. The sample contains roughly 92,000 clones, around 86% of which appear only once. Trimming removed 3 bases from V and 4 bases from J; junction bases left unmatched: 6. CDR1 is LGHNA, CDR2 YSLEER, per germline. The CDR3 runs to 16 residues. Sequences were obtained from peripheral blood. This TCR was sampled from a woman of 80 years or more with acute or convalescent COVID-19. The chain joins TRBV4-3 to TRBJ2-2; TRBD2 matches at 9 bases. CDR3 coding DNA: TGCGCCAGCAGCCATTTAGCGGGGGACGCCACCGGGGAGCTGTTTTTT. As protein: CASSHLAGDATGELFF.